A single sample gave rise to the 10 T cell receptor beta chains below, sequenced in a study of T cell changes during pregnancy in multiple sclerosis. Libraries were prepared by immunoSEQ multiplex PCR; TCRdb keeps only in-frame clonotypes and omits some of them. The table records 83,000 or so clones, 94% of them present only once. Sample: peripheral blood, taken after pregnancy. The source of these receptors is a female donor in good health, enrolled as a control in a pregnancy study.

The J gene is TRBJ2-1, the V gene TRBV9, with D tentatively TRBD1 (5 bases). Germline assignment: CDR1 SGDLS and CDR2 YYNGEE. This CDR3 comprises 15 residues. Trimming stripped 0 bases from V and 5 bases from J, with 12 bases between. The CDR3, as DNA: TGTGCCAGCAGCGTAGATGGGGCTCACAACAATGAGCAGTTCTTC. Protein product: CASSVDGAHNNEQFF.

This sequence joins TRBV27 and TRBJ2-7, with D maybe TRBD2 (5 bases). The germline V gene encodes CDR1 MNHEY and CDR2 SMNVEV (reference sequence). The CDR3 sequence is 14 residues long. V lost 3 bases, J lost 1 base, and 10 bases lay in between. CDR3 residues: CASSFSVRSYEQYF. The CDR3 DNA is TGTGCCAGCAGTTTTAGCGTTAGGTCCTACGAGCAGTACTTC.

This chain connects TRBV27 to TRBJ2-7, with D maybe TRBD1 (5 bases). Trimming pared 7 bases from V and 4 bases from J, leaving 14 bases between. Germline V gives CDR1 MNHEY, CDR2 SMNVEV (reference sequence). The CDR3 is made up of 13 amino acids. CDR3 bases: TGTGCCAGCAATCCGGCAGGGTCTTACGAGCAGTACTTC. Protein sequence: CASNPAGSYEQYF.

The rearrangement links TRBV28 to TRBJ1-2; TRBD1 might be the D (5 bases). Germline CDR1 reads MDHEN; CDR2 reads SYDVKM. This CDR3 spans 14 amino acids. Trimming cost V 2 bases and J 4 bases, with 11 bases left between them. The CDR3 spells CASSLPQGSYGYTF. CDR3 DNA: TGTGCCAGCAGTTTACCCCAGGGCAGCTATGGCTACACCTTC.

This chain uses TRBV28 with TRBJ1-2; TRBD1 might be the D (5 bases). CDR3 length: 12 residues. V lost 3 bases to trimming and J lost 5 bases, with 7 bases between them. The germline V gene encodes CDR1 MDHEN and CDR2 SYDVKM. The CDR3 DNA is TGTGCCAGCAGTTTCAAGGGGTATGGCTACACCTTC. Translated, it gives CASSFKGYGYTF.

The chain couples TRBV6-5 to TRBJ1-3, with 9 bases aligning to TRBD1. From germline, CDR1 is MNHEY and CDR2 SVGAGI. CDR3 length: 15 amino acids. Trimming removed 2 bases from V and 4 bases from J; junction bases left unmatched: 3. Here the CDR3 reads CASSYGQGLGNTIYF. The CDR3 DNA reads as TGTGCCAGCAGTTACGGACAGGGGTTAGGAAACACCATATATTTT.

This sequence joins TRBV18 and TRBJ2-2, with D perhaps matching TRBD2 (5 bases). There are 14 residues in the CDR3. The germline V and J ends were trimmed by 2 bases and 3 bases, with 7 bases remaining between them. CDR1 is KGHSH and CDR2 is LQKENI in the germline V gene. The CDR3 protein is CASSPKRDTGELFF. The DNA for the CDR3 is TGTGCCAGCTCACCAAAGAGGGACACCGGGGAGCTGTTTTTT.

V and J are TRBV27 and TRBJ2-5; a weak D match, TRBD1 (5 bases). The DNA end favors TRBJ2-7, so the J call may be wrong. This CDR3 has 12 residues. CDR1 is MNHEY and CDR2 is SMNVEV in the germline V gene (reference sequence). The CDR3 region is CASSNRGDEQYF. CDR3 nucleotides: TGTGCCAGCAGTAATAGGGGCGACGAGCAGTACTTC.

The chain links TRBV18 to TRBJ2-3; perhaps TRBD1 as D (6 bases). CDR1 is KGHSH, CDR2 LQKENI, per germline. The CDR3 contains 15 residues. Trimming took off 0 bases at V and 4 bases at J, with 11 bases between the two ends. CDR3 DNA sequence: TGTGCCAGCTCACCACCGGGACAAAGCCCAGATACGCAGTATTTT. This encodes CASSPPGQSPDTQYF.

The chain employs TRBV7-8 and TRBJ2-7, with 8 bases identical to TRBD2. Germline V gene sequence: CDR1 SGHVS, CDR2 FQNEAQ. This CDR3 is 15 amino acids long. V gave up 5 bases and J gave up 0 bases; unmatched junction bases: 6. The CDR3 DNA follows: TGTGCCAGCAGCCCACTAGCGGTGAGCTCCTACGAGCAGTACTTC. Its protein product is CASSPLAVSSYEQYF.